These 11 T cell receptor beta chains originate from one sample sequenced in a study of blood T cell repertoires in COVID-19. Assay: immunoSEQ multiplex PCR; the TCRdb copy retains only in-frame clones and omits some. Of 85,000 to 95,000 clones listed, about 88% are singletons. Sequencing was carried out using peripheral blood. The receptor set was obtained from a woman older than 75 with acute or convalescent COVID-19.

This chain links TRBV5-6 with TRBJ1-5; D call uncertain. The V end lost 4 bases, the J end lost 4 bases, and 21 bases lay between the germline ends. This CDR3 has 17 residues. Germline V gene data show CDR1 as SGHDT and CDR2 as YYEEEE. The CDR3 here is CASSRQRGGYGNQPQHF. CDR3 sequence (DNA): TGTGCCAGCAGCCGTCAACGGGGAGGTTATGGAAATCAGCCCCAGCATTTT.

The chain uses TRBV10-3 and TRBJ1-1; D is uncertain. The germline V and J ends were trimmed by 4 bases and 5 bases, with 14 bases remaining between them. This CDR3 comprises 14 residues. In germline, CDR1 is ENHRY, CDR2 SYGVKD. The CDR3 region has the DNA TGTGCCATCAGTGTCATGGAGGGTGGGACTGAAGCTTTCTTT. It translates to CAISVMEGGTEAFF.

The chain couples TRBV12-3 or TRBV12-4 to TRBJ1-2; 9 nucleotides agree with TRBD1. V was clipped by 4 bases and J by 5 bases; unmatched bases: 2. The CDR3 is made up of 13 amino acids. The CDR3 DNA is TGTGCCAGCAGTTCAGGACAGGGGTATGGCTACACCTTC. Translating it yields CASSSGQGYGYTF.

Here the CDR3 DNA reads TGTGCCAGCAGTGTAGCGGGGAGCTCCTACAATGAGCAGTTCTTC. This sequence encodes CASSVAGSSYNEQFF. The V call is TRBV25-1, the J call TRBJ2-1; 8 bases are a match to TRBD2. Unmatched junction bases numbered 2, after V lost 4 bases and J lost 0 bases. This CDR3 comprises 15 residues. The germline gives CDR1 MGHDK, CDR2 SYGVNS.

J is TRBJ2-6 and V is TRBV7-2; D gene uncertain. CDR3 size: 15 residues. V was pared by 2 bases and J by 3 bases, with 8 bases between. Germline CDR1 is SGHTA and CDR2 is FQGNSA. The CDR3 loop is CASSLRVNGANVLTF. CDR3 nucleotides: TGTGCCAGCAGCTTACGCGTGAATGGGGCCAACGTCCTGACTTTC. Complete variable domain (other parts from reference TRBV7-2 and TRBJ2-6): GAGVSQSPSNKVTEKGKDVELRCDPISGHTALYWYRQSLGQGLEFLIYFQGNSAPDKSGLPSDRFSAERTGGSVSTLTIQRTQQEDSAVYLCASSLRVNGANVLTFGAGSRLTVL.

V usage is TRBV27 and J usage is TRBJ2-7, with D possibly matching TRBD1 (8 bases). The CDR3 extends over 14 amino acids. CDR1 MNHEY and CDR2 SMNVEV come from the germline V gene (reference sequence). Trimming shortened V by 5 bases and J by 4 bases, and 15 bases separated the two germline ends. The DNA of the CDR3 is TGTGCCAGCAGTCGCGGACAGGGAGGGTACGAGCAGTACTTC. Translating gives CASSRGQGGYEQYF.

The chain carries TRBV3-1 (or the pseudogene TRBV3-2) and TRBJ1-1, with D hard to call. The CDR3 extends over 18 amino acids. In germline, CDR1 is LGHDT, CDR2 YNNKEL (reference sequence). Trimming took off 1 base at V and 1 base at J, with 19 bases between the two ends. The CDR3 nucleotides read TGTGCCAGCAGCCAAGGAGCCCTATACAGTATTGAGAACACTGAAGCTTTCTTT. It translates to CASSQGALYSIENTEAFF.

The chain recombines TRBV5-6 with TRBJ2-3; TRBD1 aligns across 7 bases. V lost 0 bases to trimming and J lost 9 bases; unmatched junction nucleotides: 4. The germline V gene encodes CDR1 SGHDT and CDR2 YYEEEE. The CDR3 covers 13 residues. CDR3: CASSLGGQLTQYF. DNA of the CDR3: TGTGCCAGCAGCTTGGGGGGACAGCTAACGCAGTATTTT.

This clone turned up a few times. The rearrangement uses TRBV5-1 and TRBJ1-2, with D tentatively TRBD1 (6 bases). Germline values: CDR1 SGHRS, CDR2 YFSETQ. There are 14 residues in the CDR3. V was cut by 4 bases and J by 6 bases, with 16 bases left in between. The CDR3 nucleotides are TGCGCCAGCAGCCTGGACAGTCCGTGGGATGGCTACACCTTC. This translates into CASSLDSPWDGYTF.

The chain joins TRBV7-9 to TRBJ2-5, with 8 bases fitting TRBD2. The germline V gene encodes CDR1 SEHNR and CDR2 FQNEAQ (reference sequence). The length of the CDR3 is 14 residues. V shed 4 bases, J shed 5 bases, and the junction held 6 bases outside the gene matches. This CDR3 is CASSWGLVRETQYF. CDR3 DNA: TGTGCCAGCAGCTGGGGACTAGTCCGGGAGACCCAGTACTTC.

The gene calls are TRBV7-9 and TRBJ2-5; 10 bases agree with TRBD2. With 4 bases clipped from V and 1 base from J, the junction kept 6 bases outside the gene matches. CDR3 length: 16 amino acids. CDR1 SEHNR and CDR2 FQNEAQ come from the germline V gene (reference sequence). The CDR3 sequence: CASSYPGTSAQETQYF. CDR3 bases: TGTGCCAGCAGCTACCCCGGGACTAGCGCCCAAGAGACCCAGTACTTC.